One sample yielded the 15 T cell receptor beta chains listed below, sequenced in a study of shared clonotypes between healthy human individuals. Assay used: immunoSEQ multiplex PCR; TCRdb lists only in-frame clones, some missing. The data contain roughly 2,500,000 clones, approximately 94% of them singletons. Sample: naive CD4+ T cells from PBMCs. Subset denoted: CD45RA+ positively selected. All receptors derive from a young man in good health. Some clones in this sample may be carry-over from other donors' samples.

On this clone: Other DNA variants within this sample encode the same CDR3. The chain recombines TRBV7-2 with TRBJ1-5; no firm D call. Between the trimmed V and J ends, which lost 5 bases and 1 base, there was a span of 12 bases. CDR3 length equals 15 residues. Germline V gene lookup returns CDR1 SGHTA and CDR2 FQGNSA. The CDR3 sequence: CASSPRAGSNQPQHF. The CDR3, as DNA: TGTGCCAGCAGCCCCCGAGCGGGGAGCAATCAGCCCCAGCATTTT.

The V call is TRBV10-3, the J call TRBJ2-7; D is possibly TRBD2 (6 bases). In germline, CDR1 is ENHRY, CDR2 SYGVKD. Trimming pared 6 bases from V and 2 bases from J, leaving 11 bases between. The CDR3 covers 13 residues. CDR3 bases: TGTGCCATCAGGGCTAGCGCGGCCTACGAGCAGTACTTC. This encodes CAIRASAAYEQYF.

This clone appeared once. This rearrangement joins TRBV5-1 to TRBJ2-3, with TRBD1 matching over 10 bases. V was clipped by 4 bases and J by 7 bases; unmatched bases: 6. Germline V gene lookup returns CDR1 SGHRS and CDR2 YFSETQ. The CDR3 totals 14 residues. The CDR3 DNA is TGCGCCAGCAGCGCAGACAGGGGGCCTTATACGCAGTATTTT. It codes for CASSADRGPYTQYF.

V usage is TRBV9 and J usage is TRBJ2-2; 9 bases match TRBD2. This CDR3 has 15 amino acids. V dropped 0 bases and J dropped 6; count of bases not matched to a gene: 3. Germline loops: CDR1 SGDLS, CDR2 YYNGEE. The DNA of the CDR3 is TGTGCCAGCAGCGTAGCTCCTAGCGGGGCCGGGGAGCTGTTTTTT. Translation gives CASSVAPSGAGELFF.

This clone was observed once. J is TRBJ1-5 and V is TRBV28, with no clear D. The germline V gene encodes CDR1 MDHEN and CDR2 SYDVKM. The CDR3 length is 14 residues. V shed 2 bases and J shed 6 bases, with 11 bases lying between them. Written as DNA, the CDR3 is TGTGCCAGCAGTTTAGGTGGTTTTAGTCAGCCCCAGCATTTT. This gives the protein CASSLGGFSQPQHF.

The chain couples TRBV9 to TRBJ2-3, with 7 bases lining up with TRBD2. The CDR3 length is 15 residues. Germline loops: CDR1 SGDLS, CDR2 YYNGEE. J was trimmed by 3 bases and V by 4 bases; bases with no gene match: 8. Here the CDR3 DNA reads TGTGCCAGCAGCCCCCAGCGGGACTGGACAGATACGCAGTATTTT. It translates to CASSPQRDWTDTQYF.

The genes are TRBV19 and TRBJ2-7; 9 positions match TRBD2. CDR3 length: 14 amino acids. With V trimmed by 5 bases and J by 4 bases, 6 bases remained unmatched. Germline V gene sequence: CDR1 LNHDA, CDR2 SQIVND (reference sequence). The CDR3 spells CASSVGTSFYEQYF. The CDR3 DNA reads TGTGCCAGTAGTGTCGGGACTAGCTTTTACGAGCAGTACTTC.

The chain joins TRBV15 to TRBJ2-7; D perhaps matches TRBD1 (6 bases). With 0 bases removed from V and 11 bases from J, the gap between germline ends came to 14 bases. Germline V lookup: CDR1 LNHNV, CDR2 YYDKDF (reference sequence). The CDR3 length is 13 residues. The CDR3 DNA is TGTGCCACCAGCAGAGAAAGGGGGACGAGGAAGTACTTC. This codes for CATSRERGTRKYF.

The rearrangement joins TRBV4-3 to TRBJ2-4, with TRBD2 matching over 7 bases. The CDR3 loop spans 18 amino acids. Germline CDR1 and CDR2: LGHNA and YSLEER. Trimming removed 0 bases from V and 5 bases from J; junction bases left unmatched: 13. The CDR3 sequence: CASSQEYTIGLAENIQYF. In DNA, the CDR3 is TGCGCCAGCAGCCAAGAATATACTATAGGGCTAGCGGAAAACATTCAGTACTTC.

The J gene is TRBJ2-3, the V gene TRBV2; 8 nucleotides line up with TRBD2. Trimming removed 6 bases from V and 3 bases from J; junction bases left unmatched: 5. The germline CDR1 and CDR2 sequences are SNHLY and FYNNEI. The length of the CDR3 is 14 residues. The CDR3: CASRLTSVTDTQYF. For the CDR3, the DNA is TGTGCCAGCAGGCTGACTAGCGTAACAGATACGCAGTATTTT.

The V call is TRBV7-9, the J call TRBJ1-3; D remains ambiguous. The V gene lost 5 bases and the J gene lost 2 bases, with 10 bases spanning the gap. Germline V CDR1 and CDR2: SEHNR, FQNEAQ (reference sequence). The CDR3 has 14 residues. The CDR3 DNA sequence: TGTGCCAGCAGCCTACTTGTTACTGGAAACACCATATATTTT. This gives the protein CASSLLVTGNTIYF.

The J gene is TRBJ1-6, the V gene TRBV4-1; D remains unclear. V lost 1 base and J lost 10, with 17 bases in between. The CDR3 is 16 amino acids. Per the germline V gene, CDR1 is MGHRA and CDR2 is YSYEKL. For the CDR3, the DNA is TGCGCCAGCAGCCAAGGGACTATGCCGCAGCAATCACCCCTCCACTTT. It yields the protein CASSQGTMPQQSPLHF.

This chain connects TRBV18 to TRBJ1-2, with D perhaps TRBD1 (6 bases). Deletions cut 3 bases from V and 1 base from J, with 9 bases between. The CDR3 extends over 14 amino acids. Germline CDR1 KGHSH, CDR2 LQKENI. CDR3 in amino acids: CASSPGQNNYGYTF. The CDR3 region has the DNA TGTGCCAGCTCACCCGGACAGAATAACTATGGCTACACCTTC.

This chain joins TRBV7-2 and TRBJ1-3; D uncertain. V was clipped by 5 bases and J by 0 bases, with 8 bases between them. CDR1 is SGHTA, CDR2 FQGNSA, per germline. This CDR3 comprises 14 residues. CDR3 protein: CASSRMSSGNTIYF. The DNA for the CDR3 is TGTGCCAGCAGCCGGATGAGCTCTGGAAACACCATATATTTT.

As to this clone: This sample also contains other DNA sequences that code for the same CDR3. V gene TRBV9 combines with J gene TRBJ1-2, with 9 nucleotides matching TRBD1. Germline assignment: CDR1 SGDLS and CDR2 YYNGEE. The CDR3 has 14 residues. The junction had 1 base not matched to a gene; V was cut back by 2 bases and J by 2 bases. CDR3 DNA sequence: TGTGCCAGCAGCGTCGGGACAGGGAACTATGGCTACACCTTC. Translation gives CASSVGTGNYGYTF.